This is a list of T cell receptor beta chains from one sample in a study of blood T cells in healthy people across ages. TCRdb redid the calling of the 5' RACE reads with MiXCR, one entry per CDR3 protein. The repertoire consists of about 1 million distinct CDR3 sequences, with about 25% occurring once and the leading ten covering about 0.69%. The same specimen was also included in a second study, on T cells of mothers and their children.

Input material: blood. Receptor source: a girl aged 2 to 10 in good health. CDR3s include the opening cysteine and the closing phenylalanine or tryptophan. The size entry is marked missing in some rows and otherwise reads once, few, many or a size class.

v_call,clone_size,cdr3_aa
TRBV2,-,CASSELGTPGRSEQYF
TRBV29-1,-,CSVPQETGELFF
TRBV7-9,-,CASSYLDPDTQYF
TRBV12-3/TRBV12-4,-,CASSPGLSQPQHF
TRBV11-2,-,CASSLGSGQHQETQYF
TRBV4-3,-,CASSQDPGEKLFF
TRBV12-5,many,CASGNRGWNSPLHF
TRBV12-3/TRBV12-4,-,CAGSLGGTTNEQFF
TRBV12-3/TRBV12-4,-,CASCFGDIQYF
TRBV6-5,few,CASSYGRAGSYSNQPQHF
TRBV7-3,-,CRSGYYNEQFF
TRBV12-3/TRBV12-4,-,CASSLGSDPDF
TRBV28,-,CASSSRVSLQETQYF
TRBV20-1,few,CSALWKSYEQYF
TRBV29-1,many,CSVEPGLAKETQYF
TRBV7-8,few,CASSLVTSGGARTYNEQFF
TRBV27,few,CASSIQGRYEQFF
TRBV5-5,many,CASSLLTAQETQYF
TRBV4-1,-,CASSQGQQNGELFF
TRBV5-1,-,CASSPDPPGGTEAFF
TRBV10-2,-,CATAAPSGSEQFF
TRBV5-5,few,CASSPTRGLETQYF
TRBV7-7,-,CASSPGGGKTGELFF
TRBV13,-,CASSPGLPNEKLFF
TRBV20-1,-,CSARATLGLEKLFF
TRBV5-1,few,CASSLAVGDRAYGYTF
TRBV7-9,-,CASSSSRVGFMETQYF
TRBV7-2,few,CASSLENPSGNYYNEQFF
TRBV4-3,many,CASSQGYGYTF
TRBV7-2,-,CASSLDQSFAYEQYF
TRBV6-1,-,CASSTRWGQETQYF
TRBV3-1,-,CASSPLGGGAGANVLTF
TRBV15,-,CATSDGGTHQETQYF
TRBV20-1,-,CSARSAGRGETQYF
TRBV12-3/TRBV12-4,-,CASSSRQGVSDTQYF
TRBV12-3/TRBV12-4,few,CASSLSPTGNYEQYF
TRBV19,-,CASSIDGHEQYF
TRBV27,few,CASSSLWGLADTDTQYF
TRBV29-1,few,CSPLQGGTDTQYF
TRBV7-9,-,CASGSNIQGGQYF
TRBV6-2/TRBV6-3,few,CASSTPKTGQSFQETQYF
TRBV21-1,-,CASSKLTSGLQETQYF
TRBV12-3/TRBV12-4,few,CASSLAMVTNTEAFF
TRBV29-1,few,CSVGGSIGSMRTEAFF
TRBV6-7,-,CASSYSEIRGGQETQYF
TRBV6-5,few,CASSYGGTVTGELFF
TRBV7-9,few,CASSPPSAGSYNEQFF
TRBV4-1,few,CASSQEWVTEDEQFF
TRBV14,-,CASSQGGYNDVYTF
TRBV29-1,-,CSVVFLDGYEQYF
TRBV7-2,-,CASSLTGTPRETQYF
TRBV20-1,-,CSARVTSGSSYEQYF
TRBV10-3,few,CATFADNEQFF
TRBV12-3/TRBV12-4,-,CASSFVGAEKLFF